This TCR beta chain derives from a study of T-cell reconstitution after alpha-beta-depleted transplantation in children. This clonotype was counted between two and nine times. The antigen is not known. For TCRbeta, the library was prepared with unique molecular identifiers. From the PCR reads, TCRdb called clonotypes with MiXCR, one entry per CDR3 protein. Of 900,000 or so distinct CDR3 sequences listed, approximately 15% were seen once; the top ten hold approximately 5%. CDR1 is DFQATT and CDR2 is SNEGSKA in the germline V gene (reference sequence). The CDR3 has 13 residues. After removal of 5 bases from V and 4 bases from J, the junction contained 3 bases not matched to a gene. Study findings and constraints: Elevated TCRbeta diversity at day 60 was traced, in some patients, to surviving recipient T cells and thymic progenitors. Newly generated T cells supplied most T-cell counts and diversity one year post-transplant. After transplant, at about two months, alpha-beta T cells were reportedly derived from several hundred expanded graft clones.

The rearrangement links TRBV20-1 to TRBJ1-5; 9 bases align to TRBD1. The receptor comes from a male patient younger than 18 who had a stem cell transplant for acute lymphoblastic leukemia, so the T cells may come from the graft donor. The sample consisted of PBMCs, mostly from graft donor cells, taken 360 days after TCRalphabeta/CD19-depleted stem cell transplant. The CDR3 DNA reads TGCAGTGCTTCCGACAGGGGGAATCAGCCCCAGCATTTT. Translation: CSASDRGNQPQHF.